Presented here are 27 T cell receptor beta chains from one specimen sequenced in a study of T cell changes during pregnancy in multiple sclerosis (dated by TCRdb to between 2019 and 2020). Receptor amplification or capture employed the immunoSEQ multiplex PCR assay. This immuneACCESS table, as held by TCRdb, lists in-frame sequences with V and J called but not all clones. Of the missing ones, under half trace to an unresolved V gene in checked studies; the others have no known cause. This sample has about 44,000 clones in its table, and 92% of those were observed once. The ten most abundant clones make up over 0.5% of the sample. This specimen was CD4+ T cells from peripheral blood mononuclear cells, taken in the third trimester of pregnancy. The receptors shown here come from a female donor with multiple sclerosis, enrolled in a pregnancy study.

This clone was counted a single time. V usage is TRBV5-1 and J usage is TRBJ2-1; D perhaps matches TRBD2 (5 bases). Germline V lookup: CDR1 SGHRS, CDR2 YFSETQ. This CDR3 region has 14 residues. V shed 2 bases and J shed 8 bases, with 14 bases lying between them. The chain's CDR3 is CASSFGDRTHEQFF. The CDR3 DNA follows: TGCGCCAGCAGCTTCGGGGATAGGACCCATGAGCAGTTCTTC.

CDR3 sequence: CASSPASGGRNEQYF. CDR3 in DNA: TGTGCCAGCAGCCCAGCTTCAGGGGGCAGGAACGAGCAGTACTTC. V gene TRBV7-3 combines with J gene TRBJ2-7, with TRBD1 matching 8 bases. Trimming cost V 5 bases and J 5 bases; bases outside gene matches: 11. Per the germline V gene, CDR1 is SGHTA and CDR2 is FQGTGA. This CDR3 has 15 amino acids.

V usage is TRBV5-5 and J usage is TRBJ2-2; the match to TRBD1 covers 7 bases. V dropped 3 bases and J dropped 1; count of bases not matched to a gene: 6. The CDR3 has 16 residues. Germline CDR1 SGHKS, CDR2 YYEKEE (reference sequence). CDR3 sequence: CASSYNRGGNTGELFF. The CDR3 DNA follows: TGTGCCAGCAGCTATAACAGGGGTGGGAACACCGGGGAGCTGTTTTTT. Full variable domain (missing parts from reference TRBV5-5 and TRBJ2-2): DAGVTQSPTHLIKTRGQQVTLRCSPISGHKSVSWYQQVLGQGPQFIFQYYEKEERGRGNFPDRFSARQFPNYSSELNVNALLLGDSALYLCASSYNRGGNTGELFFGEGSRLTVL.

The chain uses TRBV23-1 and TRBJ2-7, with 7 nucleotides matching TRBD1. TRBV23-1 is sorted into the ORF group, with uncertain function. The CDR3 runs 15 residues. The ends lost 6 bases at V and 3 bases at J; junction bases unmatched: 11. CDR3 DNA: TGCGCCAGCAGGCTACCCGGGACAGAATACTACGAGCAGTACTTC. Translating gives CASRLPGTEYYEQYF.

The V gene is TRBV5-1, the J gene TRBJ1-6, with 10 positions matching TRBD1. The V gene's germline CDR1 is SGHRS and CDR2 YFSETQ. CDR3 size: 15 residues. Unmatched junction bases numbered 3, after V lost 4 bases and J lost 5 bases. The CDR3 DNA reads as TGCGCCAGCAGCGCCGGACAGGGGGATAATTCACCCCTCCACTTT. Its protein product is CASSAGQGDNSPLHF.

This clone appeared a single time. The genes are TRBV18 and TRBJ2-7; no firm D call. V was shortened by 6 bases and J by 3 bases, with 12 bases between the two germline ends. Germline values: CDR1 KGHSH, CDR2 LQKENI. The CDR3 is 13 amino acids. In DNA, the CDR3 is TGTGCCAGCTCGTCGGTACGGTACTACGAGCAGTACTTC. As protein: CASSSVRYYEQYF.

The CDR3 nucleotides read TGCAGCGTTGAACGTAGTCGGGGTGCCGTCCAAGAGACCCAGTACTTC. It encodes CSVERSRGAVQETQYF. The genes are TRBV29-1 and TRBJ2-5; possibly TRBD2 for D (5 bases). Germline assignment: CDR1 SQVTM and CDR2 ANQGSEA. This CDR3 is 16 amino acids long. V lost 2 bases and J lost 1, with 17 bases in between.

The rearrangement links TRBV19 to TRBJ1-1; 8 bases are a match to TRBD1. Germline V CDR1 and CDR2: LNHDA, SQIVND (reference sequence). This CDR3 comprises 15 residues. The V gene end was trimmed by 7 bases and the J gene end by 3 bases; junction bases not matched to a gene: 10. CDR3 sequence reads: CASTRQGLPDTEAFF. The CDR3 DNA sequence: TGTGCCAGTACCCGACAGGGGCTCCCCGACACTGAAGCTTTCTTT.

The rearrangement joins TRBV15 to TRBJ1-5, with TRBD1 matching 7 bases. The CDR3 runs to 14 residues. V shed 2 bases and J 7 bases; nucleotides not matched to a gene: 5. The germline V gene has CDR1 LNHNV and CDR2 YYDKDF (reference sequence). The CDR3 bases are TGTGCCACCAGCAGAAACAGGGGCCAACAGCCCCAGCATTTT. This encodes CATSRNRGQQPQHF.

This clone has more than one count but fewer than ten. Here the CDR3 DNA reads TGTGCCAGCAGCCAAACTCAGGGTCTTTTAGCCAAAAACATTCAGTACTTC. Amino acid sequence: CASSQTQGLLAKNIQYF. The chain links TRBV11-2 to TRBJ2-4; a possible D gene is TRBD1 (5 bases). Trimming removed 5 bases at V and 0 bases at J, with 17 bases between. The CDR3 contains 17 residues. Germline lookup yields CDR1 SGHAT and CDR2 FQNNGV.

The chain is built from TRBV5-8 and TRBJ2-5; TRBD2 matches at 14 bases. After removal of 2 bases from V and 4 bases from J, the junction contained 13 bases not matched to a gene. CDR3 size: 19 residues. Germline CDR1 reads SGHTS; CDR2 reads YDEGEE. The CDR3 is CASSFRLAGGPVSRETQYF. DNA for the CDR3: TGTGCCAGCAGCTTCCGACTAGCGGGAGGGCCGGTTTCTAGAGAGACCCAGTACTTC. Full variable domain (outside the CDR3, taken from reference TRBV5-8 and TRBJ2-5): EAGVTQSPTHLIKTRGQQATLRCSPISGHTSVYWYQQALGLGLQFLLWYDEGEERNRGNFPPRFSGRQFPNYSSELNVNALELEDSALYLCASSFRLAGGPVSRETQYFGPGTRLLVL.

This sequence joins TRBV30 and TRBJ1-2; 7 positions agree with TRBD1. V was clipped by 5 bases and J by 2 bases; unmatched bases: 8. Germline lookup yields CDR1 GTSNPN and CDR2 SVGIG (reference sequence). CDR3 length: 14 residues. This chain's CDR3 is CAWGGQVINYGYTF. CDR3 nucleotides: TGTGCCTGGGGCGGACAGGTTATAAACTATGGCTACACCTTC.

This clone was recorded a few times. The V gene is TRBV27, the J gene TRBJ1-1; the D is unclear. The CDR3 length is 14 residues. Germline V gene lookup returns CDR1 MNHEY and CDR2 SMNVEV (reference sequence). V was pared by 4 bases and J by 1 base, with 10 bases between. The DNA of the CDR3 is TGTGCCAGCAGTTCGGGAACAAGGAACACTGAAGCTTTCTTT. Translating it yields CASSSGTRNTEAFF.

The gene calls are TRBV11-1 and TRBJ2-7, with D perhaps TRBD1 (7 bases). The germline V gene encodes CDR1 SGHAT and CDR2 FQDESV (reference sequence). V was clipped by 6 bases and J by 4 bases, with 13 bases between them. There are 13 residues in the CDR3. The CDR3 region has the DNA TGTGCCAGCAGGAATGCAGGGGGGTACGAGCAGTACTTC. Translating it yields CASRNAGGYEQYF. Based on the CDR3 plus reference TRBV11-1 and TRBJ2-7, the full variable domain is EAEVAQSPRYKITEKSQAVAFWCDPISGHATLYWYRQILGQGPELLVQFQDESVVDDSQLPKDRFSAERLKGVDSTLKIQPAELGDSAMYLCASRNAGGYEQYFGPGTRLTVT.

The chain couples TRBV7-9 to TRBJ2-3, with D perhaps matching TRBD2 (5 bases). Between the trimmed V and J ends, which lost 3 bases and 0 bases, there was a span of 16 bases. The CDR3 has 17 residues. Germline V gives CDR1 SEHNR, CDR2 FQNEAQ (reference sequence). The CDR3 reads CASSLTPAAVSTDTQYF. CDR3 coding DNA: TGTGCCAGCAGCTTGACACCGGCAGCGGTTAGCACAGATACGCAGTATTTT.

V is TRBV7-2 and J is TRBJ2-1, with TRBD2 as a possible D gene (5 bases). CDR3 length: 13 residues. CDR1 and CDR2 from the germline V gene are SGHTA and FQGNSA. Trimming took 5 bases from V and 10 from J, leaving 15 bases between them. CDR3 sequence reads: CASSLRARGEQFF. The CDR3 DNA is TGTGCCAGCAGCCTTAGGGCTCGCGGGGAGCAGTTCTTC.

This sequence joins TRBV6-5 and TRBJ2-7; TRBD2 agrees at 12 bases. V was pared by 7 bases and J by 4 bases, with 5 bases of the junction left unmatched. Germline-derived CDR1 and CDR2 are MNHEY and SVGAGI. The CDR3 sequence is 14 residues long. The CDR3 reads CASTRGLAGYEQYF. For the CDR3, the DNA is TGTGCCAGCACTCGGGGACTAGCGGGTTACGAGCAGTACTTC.

The CDR3 DNA reads as TGTGCCAGCAGTTACGGCACCGAGCAGTACTTC. This gives the protein CASSYGTEQYF. The chain carries TRBV6-5 and TRBJ2-7, with unresolved D. Germline CDR1 and CDR2: MNHEY and SVGAGI. V was shortened by 2 bases and J by 6 bases, with 5 bases between the two germline ends. CDR3 length: 11 amino acids.

This chain uses TRBV5-6 with TRBJ2-7; possibly TRBD1 for D (6 bases). The CDR3 length is 14 residues. V lost 4 bases to trimming and J lost 7 bases, with 18 bases between them. Germline-derived CDR1 and CDR2 are SGHDT and YYEEEE. The CDR3 DNA follows: TGTGCCAGCAGCCCCCGGGACAAGGCTCGGGAGCAGTACTTC. Residues: CASSPRDKAREQYF.

The chain recombines TRBV25-1 with TRBJ1-2; D may be TRBD1 (5 bases). Trimming took off 4 bases at V and 5 bases at J, with 11 bases between the two ends. The CDR3 has 13 amino acids. From germline, CDR1 is MGHDK and CDR2 SYGVNS. CDR3 sequence (DNA): TGTGCCAGCAGTGGGTTTCGACAGTATGGCTACACCTTC. Encoded protein: CASSGFRQYGYTF.

This sequence joins TRBV7-2 and TRBJ2-5; D might be TRBD2 (5 bases). The CDR3 runs 13 residues. In germline, CDR1 is SGHTA, CDR2 FQGNSA. V was cut by 1 base and J by 5 bases, with 8 bases left in between. CDR3 loop: CASSLGGWETQYF. The DNA of the CDR3 is TGTGCCAGCAGCTTAGGCGGGTGGGAGACCCAGTACTTC.

The chain is built from TRBV7-3 and TRBJ2-1, with TRBD2 identical over 11 bases. In germline, CDR1 is SGHTA, CDR2 FQGTGA. The CDR3 sequence is 15 residues long. The J segment lost 3 bases and the V segment lost 3 bases, leaving 1 base of the junction unmatched. The CDR3 here is CASSLTSGNYNEQFF. The CDR3 DNA reads as TGTGCCAGCAGCTTGACTAGCGGGAACTACAATGAGCAGTTCTTC.

The chain couples TRBV7-9 to TRBJ2-7; 8 nucleotides line up with TRBD1. Germline CDR1 reads SEHNR; CDR2 reads FQNEAQ (reference sequence). The CDR3 totals 13 residues. Trimming at V came to 4 bases and at J to 4 bases, leaving 3 bases not matched to a gene. The CDR3 spells CASSSGQVYEQYF. DNA of the CDR3: TGTGCCAGCAGCTCGGGACAGGTTTACGAGCAGTACTTC.

The rearrangement joins TRBV6-6 to TRBJ2-7, with 8 nucleotides matching TRBD2. J gave up 3 bases and V 5 bases, and 6 bases lay outside the gene matches. Germline V gives CDR1 MNHNY, CDR2 SVGAGI (reference sequence). This CDR3 has 14 amino acids. DNA for the CDR3: TGTGCCAGCAGTCCCTCCGGGACTAGCTACGAGCAGTACTTC. Translated: CASSPSGTSYEQYF.

The V gene is TRBV4-2, the J gene TRBJ2-7; 11 nucleotides align to TRBD1. Germline assignment: CDR1 LGHNA and CDR2 YNFKEQ. This CDR3 is built from 16 residues. The J segment lost 1 base and the V segment lost 5 bases, leaving 7 bases of the junction unmatched. CDR3 coding DNA: TGTGCCAGCAGCTCACGAGGGACAGGGGGGTCCTACGAGCAGTACTTC. The encoded protein is CASSSRGTGGSYEQYF.

V gene TRBV27 combines with J gene TRBJ2-3; D gene ambiguous. V dropped 3 bases and J dropped 1 base, with 8 bases sitting between them. Germline CDR1 reads MNHEY; CDR2 reads SMNVEV (reference sequence). CDR3 length: 14 residues. The CDR3 region is CASSFRTGTDTQYF. The CDR3 DNA reads as TGTGCCAGCAGTTTTCGAACTGGCACAGATACGCAGTATTTT.

The V gene is TRBV2, the J gene TRBJ2-1; 10 bases map to TRBD1. Germline loops: CDR1 SNHLY, CDR2 FYNNEI. Unmatched junction bases numbered 7, after V lost 6 bases and J lost 5 bases. The CDR3 has 15 amino acids. The CDR3 bases are TGTGCCAGCAGGAGACAGGGGGCGCGGGACAATGAGCAGTTCTTC. Protein sequence: CASRRQGARDNEQFF.